Presented here are 26 T cell receptor beta chains from one specimen sequenced in a study of blood T cells in healthy people across ages. Sample-barcoded 5' priming and a J-beta primer mix drove a second PCR of 7 to 11 cycles. In TCRdb, the 5' RACE reads were re-called with MiXCR into one record per CDR3 protein. The sample contains over a million distinct CDR3 sequences, approximately 39% of which appear only once. The sequencing input was blood. These receptors were obtained from a woman aged 18-35 years in good health.

The chain has TRBV10-3 and TRBJ1-6, with D possibly matching TRBD1 (5 bases). Germline V gives CDR1 ENHRY, CDR2 SYGVKD. Trimming left V 3 bases short and J 6 bases short, with 9 bases between. This CDR3 spans 14 amino acids. CDR3 coding DNA: TGTGCCATCAGTGACGTGACAGCTAATTCACCCCTCCACTTT. Encoded protein: CAISDVTANSPLHF.

The chain links TRBV6-5 to TRBJ2-2, with a possible D match to TRBD1 (6 bases). V shed 6 bases and J shed 4 bases, with 15 bases lying between them. This CDR3 region has 15 residues. Germline loops: CDR1 MNHEY, CDR2 SVGAGI. The CDR3 DNA is TGTGCCAGCAGCCCGAGACAGGAGATCACCGGGGAGCTGTTTTTT. This translates into CASSPRQEITGELFF.

The chain is built from TRBV7-2 and TRBJ1-4; D is unclear. Germline values: CDR1 SGHTA, CDR2 FQGNSA. The V end lost 5 bases, the J end lost 3 bases, and 13 bases lay between the germline ends. The length of the CDR3 is 15 residues. CDR3 region: CASSRDGASNEKLFF. CDR3 coding DNA: TGTGCCAGCAGCCGCGACGGTGCTTCTAATGAAAAACTGTTTTTT.

This clonotype has just a few counts. This chain uses TRBV20-1 with TRBJ2-1, with 7 bases aligning to TRBD2. V shed 7 bases and J 4 bases; nucleotides not matched to a gene: 10. CDR1 is DFQATT, CDR2 SNEGSKA, per germline (reference sequence). CDR3 length: 14 amino acids. CDR3 DNA sequence: TGCAGTGTCCTACCGGCTAGCGGATACAATGAGCAGTTCTTC. Amino acids: CSVLPASGYNEQFF.

The J gene is TRBJ1-6, the V gene TRBV7-8; a possible D gene is TRBD1 (6 bases). CDR3 length: 15 residues. CDR1 is SGHVS and CDR2 is FQNEAQ in the germline V gene. Deletions cut 1 base from V and 11 bases from J, with 15 bases between. In DNA form, the CDR3 reads TGTGCCAGCAGCTTAGGACCCCAGGGGATAGCACCCCTCCACTTT. Encoded protein: CASSLGPQGIAPLHF.

The V gene is TRBV27, the J gene TRBJ2-7; 8 bases are a match to TRBD1. Trimming at V came to 3 bases and at J to 5 bases, leaving 6 bases not matched to a gene. The CDR3 extends over 14 amino acids. Germline assignment: CDR1 MNHEY and CDR2 SMNVEV (reference sequence). The CDR3 bases are TGTGCCAGCAGTTTCTTGGGACAGGTAAACGAGCAGTACTTC. Translating it yields CASSFLGQVNEQYF.

The CDR3 DNA is TGTGCCAGCAGTGGGACTAGCAGGGACTACGAGCAGTACTTC. This gives the protein CASSGTSRDYEQYF. The chain links TRBV9 to TRBJ2-7, with 9 nucleotides matching TRBD2. J gave up 3 bases and V 5 bases, and 6 bases lay outside the gene matches. Germline V gives CDR1 SGDLS, CDR2 YYNGEE. This CDR3 is 14 amino acids long.

This clonotype was observed once. The CDR3 DNA reads as TGCAGTGCTTCCGGCCCAACAGGGGTCTATGGCTACACCTTC. Protein product: CSASGPTGVYGYTF. The chain links TRBV20-1 to TRBJ1-2, with 7 bases aligning to TRBD1. The CDR3 has 14 amino acids. Germline CDR1 DFQATT, CDR2 SNEGSKA (reference sequence). V was clipped by 5 bases and J by 4 bases; unmatched bases: 10.

This clonotype came up many times. The chain employs TRBV7-9 and TRBJ2-7; D not certain. Germline V CDR1 and CDR2: SEHNR, FQNEAQ (reference sequence). V was clipped by 1 base and J by 0 bases, with 7 bases between them. The length of the CDR3 is 14 residues. The CDR3 sequence: CASSLGVSSYEQYF. DNA for the CDR3: TGTGCCAGCAGCTTAGGGGTGAGCTCCTACGAGCAGTACTTC.

The chain has TRBV7-2 and TRBJ1-4; D gene unclear. The length of the CDR3 is 14 residues. Trimming removed 1 base from V and 7 bases from J, with 10 bases in between. The germline V gene has CDR1 SGHTA and CDR2 FQGNSA. The CDR3 sequence: CASSLGGRVEKLFF. The CDR3 DNA follows: TGTGCCAGCAGCTTAGGAGGCCGGGTTGAAAAACTGTTTTTT.

The rearrangement joins TRBV7-9 to TRBJ2-1, with 13 nucleotides matching TRBD2. V lost 6 bases, J lost 8 bases, and 7 bases stayed unmatched. Germline V CDR1 and CDR2: SEHNR, FQNEAQ (reference sequence). This CDR3 comprises 15 residues. The CDR3 nucleotides read TGTGCCAGCAGGGGTACTAGCGGGAGGGCCGATGAGCAGTTCTTC. Translation gives CASRGTSGRADEQFF.

This chain links TRBV12-3 or TRBV12-4 with TRBJ2-5; TRBD1 or TRBD2 may be the D gene (5 bases each). The CDR3 consists of 15 residues. Trimming cost V 6 bases and J 5 bases, with 19 bases left between them. CDR3 nucleotides: TGTGCCAGCAGCCCCTTAATGGGACCTTTTGAGACCCAGTACTTC. As protein: CASSPLMGPFETQYF.

Only a few counts were recorded for this clonotype. The chain recombines TRBV10-1 with TRBJ1-2; unclear D gene. Trimming cost V 0 bases and J 8 bases, with 13 bases left between them. Germline CDR1 reads WNHNN; CDR2 reads SYGVQD (reference sequence). CDR3 length equals 14 residues. The CDR3 protein is CASSESGRTQGYTF. The CDR3 region has the DNA TGCGCCAGCAGTGAGTCCGGCAGGACTCAAGGCTACACCTTC.

In this sample, this clonotype turned up a few times. The chain employs TRBV7-2 and TRBJ2-3; TRBD2 agrees at 9 bases. Germline V gives CDR1 SGHTA, CDR2 FQGNSA. There are 16 residues in the CDR3. With V trimmed by 5 bases and J by 2 bases, 8 bases remained unmatched. This chain's CDR3 is CASSPPSGRLTDTQYF. In DNA form, the CDR3 reads TGTGCCAGCAGCCCCCCCAGCGGGAGGCTCACAGATACGCAGTATTTT.

The chain links TRBV12-3 or TRBV12-4 to TRBJ2-7; maybe TRBD1 (5 bases). V dropped 3 bases and J dropped 7 bases, with 13 bases sitting between them. The CDR3 extends over 13 amino acids. The CDR3 nucleotides are TGTGCCAGCAGTTTTAAGGACATGAGTGAGCAGTACTTC. It codes for CASSFKDMSEQYF.

This clonotype was observed a few times. This chain connects TRBV7-2 to TRBJ2-7; no reliable D call. Germline CDR1 reads SGHTA; CDR2 reads FQGNSA. Trimming took off 4 bases at V and 3 bases at J, with 13 bases between the two ends. This CDR3 comprises 14 residues. The DNA of the CDR3 is TGTGCCAGCAGCTCCTGGGGTGCCAGCTACGAGCAGTACTTC. Translated, it gives CASSSWGASYEQYF.

The chain is built from TRBV4-1 and TRBJ1-1, with D unclear. The CDR3 consists of 15 residues. From germline, CDR1 is MGHRA and CDR2 YSYEKL. V was pared by 2 bases and J by 0 bases, with 10 bases between. CDR3 in amino acids: CASSQQEIMNTEAFF. The CDR3 DNA reads TGCGCCAGCAGCCAACAGGAGATCATGAACACTGAAGCTTTCTTT.

The rearrangement joins TRBV27 to TRBJ2-7, with TRBD1 matching over 8 bases. With 2 bases clipped from V and 0 bases from J, the junction kept 3 bases outside the gene matches. Germline V gene data show CDR1 as MNHEY and CDR2 as SMNVEV (reference sequence). There are 15 residues in the CDR3. The CDR3 is CASSLRQGFSYEQYF. The DNA for the CDR3 is TGTGCCAGCAGTTTAAGACAGGGGTTCTCCTACGAGCAGTACTTC.

J is TRBJ1-5 and V is TRBV20-1; a possible D gene is TRBD1 (5 bases). Looked up from germline, CDR1 is DFQATT and CDR2 is SNEGSKA (reference sequence). V was cut by 0 bases and J by 5 bases, with 11 bases left in between. This CDR3 spans 14 amino acids. CDR3 sequence: CSARDMRGDQPQHF. CDR3 coding DNA: TGCAGTGCTAGAGATATGAGGGGCGATCAGCCCCAGCATTTT.

The CDR3 reads CASSSKWGPRTNNEQFF. CDR3 coding DNA: TGTGCCAGTAGTTCGAAATGGGGGCCTCGAACCAACAATGAGCAGTTCTTC. The chain employs TRBV19 and TRBJ2-1; D might be TRBD1 (6 bases). The V and J ends lost 5 bases and 5 bases respectively, with 22 bases between them. This CDR3 spans 17 amino acids. Germline V gene data show CDR1 as LNHDA and CDR2 as SQIVND (reference sequence).

With regard to this clonotype: One junction end disagrees with the germline gene, perhaps due to a read error. The gene calls are TRBV20-1 and TRBJ1-1; 7 nucleotides align to TRBD1. This CDR3 has 12 residues. CDR1 and CDR2 from the germline V gene are DFQATT and SNEGSKA (reference sequence). The CDR3 nucleotides are TGCAGTGCTTTGACAGGGTACACTGAGGCTTTCTTT. Translation gives CSALTGYTEAFF.

This clonotype was observed a handful of times. The chain recombines TRBV7-2 with TRBJ2-5, with D perhaps assigned TRBD1 or TRBD2 (5 bases each). The CDR3 length is 15 residues. V was cut by 3 bases and J by 1 base, with 12 bases left in between. Germline V gives CDR1 SGHTA, CDR2 FQGNSA. CDR3 sequence reads: CASSFSGASQETQYF. The CDR3 region has the DNA TGTGCCAGCAGCTTTTCCGGGGCTAGCCAAGAGACCCAGTACTTC.

This clonotype was seen a handful of times. The rearrangement links TRBV20-1 to TRBJ2-7; D is uncertain. Germline loops: CDR1 DFQATT, CDR2 SNEGSKA (reference sequence). The CDR3 spans 13 residues. V shed 5 bases and J shed 1 base, with 12 bases lying between them. CDR3 sequence: CSAAHDLSYEQYF. The CDR3, as DNA: TGCAGTGCTGCACACGACTTATCCTACGAGCAGTACTTC.

This clonotype occurred a few times. The chain carries TRBV4-3 and TRBJ1-4; no clear D. Germline V CDR1 and CDR2: LGHNA, YSLEER. The V gene lost 0 bases and the J gene lost 5 bases, with 10 bases spanning the gap. The length of the CDR3 is 15 residues. CDR3 amino acids: CASSQDYKQNEKLFF. CDR3 nucleotide sequence: TGCGCCAGCAGCCAAGATTACAAACAGAATGAAAAACTGTTTTTT.

The V call is TRBV29-1, the J call TRBJ1-1; the D is unclear. The CDR3 runs 14 residues. The germline V and J ends were trimmed by 2 bases and 2 bases, with 12 bases remaining between them. The germline V gene has CDR1 SQVTM and CDR2 ANQGSEA. The CDR3 nucleotides are TGCAGCGTTGAAACGGCTGGGTTTAACACTGAAGCTTTCTTT. Translating gives CSVETAGFNTEAFF.

This clonotype was recorded a few times. The chain links TRBV5-1 to TRBJ1-4; D is possibly TRBD1 (5 bases). Trimming pared 5 bases from V and 2 bases from J, leaving 10 bases between. Germline V gene lookup returns CDR1 SGHRS and CDR2 YFSETQ. The CDR3 runs 14 residues. The CDR3 DNA reads TGCGCCAGCAGGATGACAGCTACTAATGAAAAACTGTTTTTT. Its protein is CASRMTATNEKLFF. The full variable domain, rest sourced from reference TRBV5-1 and TRBJ1-4, is KAGVTQTPRYLIKTRGQQVTLSCSPISGHRSVSWYQQTPGQGLQFLFEYFSETQRNKGNFPGRFSGRQFSNSRSEMNVSTLELGDSALYLCASRMTATNEKLFFGSGTQLSVL.